The clone carrying this T cell receptor (beta chain) was picked up many times. Its antigen is currently unknown. The J segment lost 0 bases and the V segment lost 6 bases, leaving 6 bases of the junction unmatched. Germline V gene data show CDR1 as SGHTA and CDR2 as FQGNSA. This CDR3 region has 16 residues. This specimen comes from a study of T cell repertoires in cytomegalovirus infection. For the study at large: In public TCR beta signatures, there were indications of both CMV infection and matching HLA type. Whole-study findings and limits: Cumulative public TCR beta family frequency identified CMV carriers with the relevant HLA.

TCRdb passed the reads through MiXCR, listing each CDR3 protein once. Here the sample spans 550,000 to 850,000 distinct CDR3 sequences, around 31% being singletons. This clonotype originated in a human donor in good health (CMV status not recorded). Some clones in this sample may be carry-over from other donors' samples. The V gene is TRBV7-2, the J gene TRBJ2-3; TRBD2 matches 10 bases. Sequenced material: cultured PBMCs, taken from culture after CMV antigen stimulation. The CDR3: CASRSSGRASTDTQYF. The CDR3 bases are TGTGCCAGCAGATCCAGCGGGAGGGCGAGCACAGATACGCAGTATTTT.